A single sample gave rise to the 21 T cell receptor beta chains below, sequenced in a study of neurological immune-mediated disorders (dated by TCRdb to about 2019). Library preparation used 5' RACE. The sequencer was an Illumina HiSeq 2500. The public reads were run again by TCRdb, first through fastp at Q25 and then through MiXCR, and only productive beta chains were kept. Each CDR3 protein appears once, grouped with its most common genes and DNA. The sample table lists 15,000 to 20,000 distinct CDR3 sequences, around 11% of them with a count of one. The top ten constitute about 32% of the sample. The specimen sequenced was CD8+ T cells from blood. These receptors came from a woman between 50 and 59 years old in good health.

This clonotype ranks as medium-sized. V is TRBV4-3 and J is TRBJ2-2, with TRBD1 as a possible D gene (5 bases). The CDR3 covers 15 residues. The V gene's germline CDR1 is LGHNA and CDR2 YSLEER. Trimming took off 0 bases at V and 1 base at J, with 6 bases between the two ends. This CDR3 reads CASSQDGQNTGELFF. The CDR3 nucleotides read TGCGCCAGCAGCCAAGATGGACAGAACACCGGGGAGCTGTTTTTT.

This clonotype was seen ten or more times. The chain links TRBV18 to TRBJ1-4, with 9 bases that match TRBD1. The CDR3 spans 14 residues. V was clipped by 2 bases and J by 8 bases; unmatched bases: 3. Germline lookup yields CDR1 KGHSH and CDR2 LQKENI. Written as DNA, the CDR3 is TGTGCCAGCTCACCAGGGACAGGGAGAGAAAAACTGTTTTTT. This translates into CASSPGTGREKLFF.

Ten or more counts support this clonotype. The CDR3 sequence: CASSYNERASYNEQFF. In nucleotides, the CDR3 is TGTGCCAGCAGCTATAATGAGAGAGCCTCCTACAATGAGCAGTTCTTC. V is TRBV7-8 and J is TRBJ2-1; no reliable D call. Trimming took off 4 bases at V and 0 bases at J, with 13 bases between the two ends. The CDR3 extends over 16 amino acids. Per germline, CDR1 SGHVS and CDR2 FQNEAQ. Full variable domain (rest looked up from reference TRBV7-8 and TRBJ2-1): GAGVSQSPRYKVAKRGQDVALRCDPISGHVSLFWYQQALGQGPEFLTYFQNEAQLDKSGLPSDRFFAERPEGSVSTLKIQRTQQEDSAVYLCASSYNERASYNEQFFGPGTRLTVL.

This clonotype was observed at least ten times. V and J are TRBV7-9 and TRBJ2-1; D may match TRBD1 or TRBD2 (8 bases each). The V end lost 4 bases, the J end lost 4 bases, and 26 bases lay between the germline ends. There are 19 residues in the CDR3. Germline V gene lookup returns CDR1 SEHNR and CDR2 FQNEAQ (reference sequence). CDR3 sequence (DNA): TGTGCCAGCAGCTCTGGGGCAGGGGGCCCAACTAGCGGTTACAATGAGCAGTTCTTC. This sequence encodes CASSSGAGGPTSGYNEQFF.

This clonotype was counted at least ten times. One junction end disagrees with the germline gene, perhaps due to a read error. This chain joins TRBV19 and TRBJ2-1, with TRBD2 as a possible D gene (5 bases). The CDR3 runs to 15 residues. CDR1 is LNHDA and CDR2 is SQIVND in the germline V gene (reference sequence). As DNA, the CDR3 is TGTGCCAGTAGTATCCGGGAAGCTACCTACAGTGAGCAGTTCTTC. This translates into CASSIREATYSEQFF.

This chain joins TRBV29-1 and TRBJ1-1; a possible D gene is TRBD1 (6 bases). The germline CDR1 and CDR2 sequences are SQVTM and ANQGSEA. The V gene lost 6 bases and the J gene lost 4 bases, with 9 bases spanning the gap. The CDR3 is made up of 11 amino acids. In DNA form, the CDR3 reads TGCAGCGTAGGGGGGACCACTGAAGCTTTCTTT. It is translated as CSVGGTTEAFF.

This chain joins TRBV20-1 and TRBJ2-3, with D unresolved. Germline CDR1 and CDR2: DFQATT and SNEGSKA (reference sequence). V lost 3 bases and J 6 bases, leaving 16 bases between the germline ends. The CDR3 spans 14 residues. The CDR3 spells CSARIPSSADTQYF. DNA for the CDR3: TGCAGTGCTAGGATCCCCAGCTCAGCCGATACGCAGTATTTT.

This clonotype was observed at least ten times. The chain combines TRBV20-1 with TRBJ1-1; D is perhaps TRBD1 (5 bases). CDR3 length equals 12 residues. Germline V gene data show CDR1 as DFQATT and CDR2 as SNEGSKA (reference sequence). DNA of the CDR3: TGCAGCGCCAAGGACATGAACACTGAAGCTTTCTTT. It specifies CSAKDMNTEAFF.

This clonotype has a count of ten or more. CDR3 DNA: TGTGCCAGCAGCTTGGGGGGGGGCTTGTACACTGAAGCTTTCTTT. This codes for CASSLGGGLYTEAFF. The chain couples TRBV5-6 to TRBJ1-1; a possible D gene is TRBD1 (6 bases). Trimming shortened V by 0 bases and J by 3 bases, and 12 bases separated the two germline ends. CDR1 is SGHDT, CDR2 YYEEEE, per germline. The CDR3 totals 15 residues. Full variable domain (outside the CDR3, taken from reference TRBV5-6 and TRBJ1-1): DAGVTQSPTHLIKTRGQQVTLRCSPKSGHDTVSWYQQALGQGPQFIFQYYEEEERQRGNFPDRFSGHQFPNYSSELNVNALLLGDSALYLCASSLGGGLYTEAFFGQGTRLTVV.

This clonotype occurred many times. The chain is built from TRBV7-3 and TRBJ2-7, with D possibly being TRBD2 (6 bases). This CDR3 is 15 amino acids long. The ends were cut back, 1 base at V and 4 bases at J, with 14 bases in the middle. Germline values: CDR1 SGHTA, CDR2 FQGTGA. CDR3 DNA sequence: TGTGCCAGCAGCTTAAACGGGAGCCCCCAGTACGAGCAGTACTTC. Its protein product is CASSLNGSPQYEQYF.

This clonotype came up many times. In nucleotides, the CDR3 is TGTGCCAGCAGCTTAGCTCTCGCTCGGCCCCAGCATTTT. It yields the protein CASSLALARPQHF. This rearrangement joins TRBV7-8 to TRBJ1-5; D is unresolved. There are 13 residues in the CDR3. Trimming shortened V by 0 bases and J by 9 bases, and 9 bases separated the two germline ends. Per germline, CDR1 SGHVS and CDR2 FQNEAQ.

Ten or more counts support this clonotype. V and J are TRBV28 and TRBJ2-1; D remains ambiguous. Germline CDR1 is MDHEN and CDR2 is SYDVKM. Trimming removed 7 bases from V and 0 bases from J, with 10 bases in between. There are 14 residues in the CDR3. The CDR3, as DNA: TGTGCCAGCACAGGAAAGAGCTCCTACAATGAGCAGTTCTTC. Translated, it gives CASTGKSSYNEQFF.

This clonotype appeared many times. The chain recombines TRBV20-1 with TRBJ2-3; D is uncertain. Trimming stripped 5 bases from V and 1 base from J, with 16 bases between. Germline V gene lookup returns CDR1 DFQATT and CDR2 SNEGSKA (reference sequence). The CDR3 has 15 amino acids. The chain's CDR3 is CSAEGFVSGTDTQYF. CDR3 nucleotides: TGCAGTGCTGAAGGGTTCGTGTCTGGCACAGATACGCAGTATTTT.

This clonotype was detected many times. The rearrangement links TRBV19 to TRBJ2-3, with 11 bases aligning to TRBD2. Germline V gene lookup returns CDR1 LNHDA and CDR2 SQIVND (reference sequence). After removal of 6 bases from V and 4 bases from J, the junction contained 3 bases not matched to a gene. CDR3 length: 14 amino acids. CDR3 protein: CASRGTSGADTQYF. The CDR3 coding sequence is TGTGCCAGTAGGGGGACTAGCGGCGCAGATACGCAGTATTTT.

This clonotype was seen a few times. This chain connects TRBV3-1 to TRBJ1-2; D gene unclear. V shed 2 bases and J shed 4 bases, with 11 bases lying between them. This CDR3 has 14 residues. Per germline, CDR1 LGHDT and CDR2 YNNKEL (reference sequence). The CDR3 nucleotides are TGTGCCAGCAGCCAATTAAGTGGGTCCTATGGCTACACCTTC. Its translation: CASSQLSGSYGYTF.

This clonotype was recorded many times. CDR3 amino acids: CASSPKTSSYEQYF. The CDR3 DNA reads as TGCGCCAGCAGTCCCAAGACAAGCTCCTACGAGCAGTACTTC. V and J are TRBV5-1 and TRBJ2-7; D remains ambiguous. CDR3 length equals 14 residues. Trimming pared 5 bases from V and 0 bases from J, leaving 12 bases between. In germline, CDR1 is SGHRS, CDR2 YFSETQ. The full variable domain, with the rest looked up from reference TRBV5-1 and TRBJ2-7, is KAGVTQTPRYLIKTRGQQVTLSCSPISGHRSVSWYQQTPGQGLQFLFEYFSETQRNKGNFPGRFSGRQFSNSRSEMNVSTLELGDSALYLCASSPKTSSYEQYFGPGTRLTVT.

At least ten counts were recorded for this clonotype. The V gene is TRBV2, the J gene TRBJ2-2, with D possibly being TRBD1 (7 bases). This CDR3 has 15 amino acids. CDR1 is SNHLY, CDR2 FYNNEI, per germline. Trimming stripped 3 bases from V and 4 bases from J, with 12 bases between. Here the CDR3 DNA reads TGTGCCAGCAGTGATCACAGGGGAGGCACCGGGGAGCTGTTTTTT. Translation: CASSDHRGGTGELFF.

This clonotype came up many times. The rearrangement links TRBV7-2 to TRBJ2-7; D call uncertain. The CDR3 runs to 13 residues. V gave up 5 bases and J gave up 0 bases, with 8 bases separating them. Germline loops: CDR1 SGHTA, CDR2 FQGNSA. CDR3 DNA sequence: TGTGCCAGCAGCCACGGCAGCTCCTACGAGCAGTACTTC. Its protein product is CASSHGSSYEQYF.

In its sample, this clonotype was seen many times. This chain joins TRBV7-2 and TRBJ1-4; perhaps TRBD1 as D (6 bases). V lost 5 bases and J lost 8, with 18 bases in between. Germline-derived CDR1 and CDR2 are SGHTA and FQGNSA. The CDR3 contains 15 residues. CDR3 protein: CASSAATGGLEKLFF. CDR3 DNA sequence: TGTGCCAGCAGCGCAGCGACAGGAGGTTTGGAAAAACTGTTTTTT.

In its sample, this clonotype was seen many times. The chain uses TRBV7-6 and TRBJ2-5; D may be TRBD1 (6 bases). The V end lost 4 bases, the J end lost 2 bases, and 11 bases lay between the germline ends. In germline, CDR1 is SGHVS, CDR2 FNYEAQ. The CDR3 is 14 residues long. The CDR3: CASSSQQGQETQYF. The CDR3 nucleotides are TGTGCCAGCAGCTCTCAACAGGGTCAAGAGACCCAGTACTTC.

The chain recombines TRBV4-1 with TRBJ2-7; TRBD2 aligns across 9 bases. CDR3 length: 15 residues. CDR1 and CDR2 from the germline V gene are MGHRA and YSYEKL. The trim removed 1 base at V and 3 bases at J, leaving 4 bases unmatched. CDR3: CASSQGAGGHYEQYF. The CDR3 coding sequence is TGCGCCAGCAGCCAAGGAGCGGGGGGCCACTACGAGCAGTACTTC.